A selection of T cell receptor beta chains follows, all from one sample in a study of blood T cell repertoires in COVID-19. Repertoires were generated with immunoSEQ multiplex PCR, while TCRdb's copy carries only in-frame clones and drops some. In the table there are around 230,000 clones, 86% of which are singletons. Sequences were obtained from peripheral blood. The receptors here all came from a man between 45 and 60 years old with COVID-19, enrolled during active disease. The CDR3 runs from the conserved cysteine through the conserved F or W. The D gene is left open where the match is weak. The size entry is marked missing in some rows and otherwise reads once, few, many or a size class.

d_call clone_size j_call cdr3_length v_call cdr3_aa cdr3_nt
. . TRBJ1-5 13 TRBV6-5 CASRRQGNQPQHF TGTGCCAGCAGGAGGCAGGGAAATCAGCCCCAGCATTTT
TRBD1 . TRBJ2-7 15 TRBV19 CASSTRTGDYYEQYF TGTGCCAGTAGTACGCGGACAGGGGACTACTACGAGCAGTACTTC
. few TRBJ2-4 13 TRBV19 CASSIWRDVIQYF TGTGCCAGTAGTATCTGGAGGGACGTCATTCAGTACTTC
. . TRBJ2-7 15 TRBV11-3 CASSLETGMNYEQYF TGTGCCAGCAGCTTAGAGACCGGGATGAACTACGAGCAGTACTTC
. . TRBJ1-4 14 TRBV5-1 CASSWGPGNEKLFF TGCGCCAGCAGCTGGGGGCCGGGAAATGAAAAACTGTTTTTT
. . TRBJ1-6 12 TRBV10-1 CASSESYSPLHF TGCGCCAGCAGTGAGTCCTATTCACCCCTCCACTTT
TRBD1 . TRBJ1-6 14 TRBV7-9 CASRPGQYNSPLHF TGTGCCAGCAGACCGGGACAGTATAATTCACCCCTCCACTTT
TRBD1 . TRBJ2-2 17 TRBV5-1 CASSFLPGQISTGELFF TGCGCCAGCAGCTTCCTACCGGGACAGATATCTACCGGGGAGCTGTTTTTT
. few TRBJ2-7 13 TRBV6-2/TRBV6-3 CASSYTASYEQYF TGTGCCAGCAGTTATACAGCCTCCTACGAGCAGTACTTC
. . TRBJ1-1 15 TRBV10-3 CAISTGTPRNTEAFF TGTGCCATCAGTACCGGGACACCTCGAAACACTGAAGCTTTCTTT
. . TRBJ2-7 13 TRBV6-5 CATLQDITYEQYF TGTGCCACCTTACAGGATATTACCTACGAGCAGTACTTC
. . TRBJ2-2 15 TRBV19 CASNPTTPRAGELFF TGTGCCAGTAACCCGACTACTCCCCGGGCCGGGGAGCTGTTTTTT
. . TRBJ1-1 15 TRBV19 CASSIGGSGDTEAFF TGTGCCAGTAGTATAGGGGGGTCGGGGGACACTGAAGCTTTCTTT
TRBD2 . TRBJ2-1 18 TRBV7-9 CASSLALTSGRGDNEQFF TGTGCCAGCAGCTTAGCCTTGACTAGCGGGAGGGGTGATAATGAGCAGTTCTTC
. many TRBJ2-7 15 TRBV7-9 CASSIHREWSYEQYF TGTGCCAGCAGCATACACAGGGAGTGGTCCTACGAGCAGTACTTC
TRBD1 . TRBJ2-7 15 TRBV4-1 CASSLSPGQNYEQYF TGCGCCAGCAGCCTTTCACCGGGACAGAACTACGAGCAGTACTTC
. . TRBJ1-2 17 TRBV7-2 CASSPPHTGSPNYGYTF TGTGCCAGCAGCCCCCCCCATACAGGGTCGCCTAACTATGGCTACACCTTC
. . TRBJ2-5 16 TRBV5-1 CASSLLNSGAEETQYF TGCGCCAGCAGCTTGTTGAATAGCGGAGCAGAAGAGACCCAGTACTTC
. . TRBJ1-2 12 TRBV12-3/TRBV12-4 CASSGQNYGYTF TGTGCCAGCAGTGGTCAGAACTATGGCTACACCTTC
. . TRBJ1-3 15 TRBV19 CASSTPLASGNTIYF TGTGCCAGTAGTACCCCCCTGGCCTCTGGAAACACCATATATTTT
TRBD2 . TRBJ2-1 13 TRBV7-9 CASSDSPGGGQFF TGTGCCAGCAGCGACAGCCCCGGGGGGGGGCAGTTCTTC
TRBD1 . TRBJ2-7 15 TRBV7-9 CASSQGQGLSYEQYF TGTGCCAGCAGCCAGGGACAGGGGTTATCCTACGAGCAGTACTTC